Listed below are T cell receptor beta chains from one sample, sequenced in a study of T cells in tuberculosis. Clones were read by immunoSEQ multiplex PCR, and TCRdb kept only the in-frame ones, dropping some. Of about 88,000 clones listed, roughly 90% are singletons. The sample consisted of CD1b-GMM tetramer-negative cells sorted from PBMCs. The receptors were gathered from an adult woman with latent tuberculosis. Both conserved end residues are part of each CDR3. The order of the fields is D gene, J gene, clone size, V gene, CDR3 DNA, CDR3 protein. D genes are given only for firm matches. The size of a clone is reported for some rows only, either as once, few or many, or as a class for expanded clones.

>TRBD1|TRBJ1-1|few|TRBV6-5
TGTGCCAGCAGTCATCGACAGGGGGCGGGCACTGAAGCTTTCTTT
CASSHRQGAGTEAFF
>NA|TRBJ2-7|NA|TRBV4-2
TGTGCCAGCAGCCACGGGTCAGGGGTCAGCTACGAGCAGTACTTC
CASSHGSGVSYEQYF
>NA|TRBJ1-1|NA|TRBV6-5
TGTGCCAGCAGTTACTCGGGGAGATACACTGAAGCTTTCTTT
CASSYSGRYTEAFF
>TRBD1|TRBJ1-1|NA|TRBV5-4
TGTGCCAGCACCCAAACCACAGGGGGCGGAACTGAAGCTTTCTTT
CASTQTTGGGTEAFF
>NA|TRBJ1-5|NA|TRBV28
TGTGCCAGCGACAGTAGCAATCAGCCCCAGCATTTT
CASDSSNQPQHF
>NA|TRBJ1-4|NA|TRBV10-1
TGCGCCAGCAGGGTCAGTGGCTTCAATGAAAAACTGTTTTTT
CASRVSGFNEKLFF
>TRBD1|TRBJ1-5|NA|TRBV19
TGTGCCAGTAGTACCCTCTCAGGGGGCTCTCGGGAGCCCCAGCATTTT
CASSTLSGGSREPQHF
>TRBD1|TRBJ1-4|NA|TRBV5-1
TGCGCCAGCAGCCACTCGACAGGGGCCGGGACTAATGAAAAACTGTTTTTT
CASSHSTGAGTNEKLFF
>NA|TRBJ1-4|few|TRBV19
TGTGCCACGGCGGGGACCGCAACTAATGAAAAACTGTTTTTT
CATAGTATNEKLFF
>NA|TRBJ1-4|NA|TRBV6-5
TGTGCCAGCAGTTACTCCAGGGTTCAAAATGAAAAACTGTTTTTT
CASSYSRVQNEKLFF
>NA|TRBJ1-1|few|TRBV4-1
TGCGCCAGCAGCCAAGGGGGGGCTGAAGCTTTCTTT
CASSQGGAEAFF
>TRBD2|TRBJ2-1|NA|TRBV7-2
TGTGCCAGCAGCTTAGTTAGCGGGGGGGCGGGGGAGCAGTTCTTC
CASSLVSGGAGEQFF
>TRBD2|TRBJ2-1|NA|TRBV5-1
TGCGCCAGCAGCTTAGCGGGGGGTGCCTACAATGAGCAGTTCTTC
CASSLAGGAYNEQFF
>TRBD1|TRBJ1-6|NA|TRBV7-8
TGTGCCAGCAGCTTAGTCGTACAGGGGGGATCCTATAATTCACCCCTCCACTTT
CASSLVVQGGSYNSPLHF
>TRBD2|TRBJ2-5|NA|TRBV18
TGTGCCAGCTCACGACTAGCGGGGCGCGAAGAGACCCAGTACTTC
CASSRLAGREETQYF
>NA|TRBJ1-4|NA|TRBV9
TGTGCCAGCAGTGAATCCGGGACAACTAATGAAAAACTGTTTTTT
CASSESGTTNEKLFF
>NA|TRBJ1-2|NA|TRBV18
TGTGCCAGCTCGACCGGGACTTCAAGTTATGGCTACACCTTC
CASSTGTSSYGYTF
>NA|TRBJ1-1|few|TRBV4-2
TGTGCCAGCAGCCTTAGGGTGGGTGAGGGCACTGAAGCTTTCTTT
CASSLRVGEGTEAFF
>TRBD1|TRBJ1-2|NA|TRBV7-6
TGTGCCAGCAGCTTAGGACAGGGTCCTAACTATGGCTACACCTTC
CASSLGQGPNYGYTF
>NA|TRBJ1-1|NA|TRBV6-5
TGTGCCAGCAGTAAAGAGACAGACACTGAAGCTTTCTTT
CASSKETDTEAFF
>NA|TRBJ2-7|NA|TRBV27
TGTGCCAGCAGCCTGACAGCGTTCTACGAGCAGTACTTC
CASSLTAFYEQYF
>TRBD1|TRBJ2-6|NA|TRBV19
TGTGCCAGTAGTACTGAGACAGGGGCTGAATTCTCTGGGGCCAACGTCCTGACTTTC
CASSTETGAEFSGANVLTF
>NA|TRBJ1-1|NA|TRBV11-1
TGTGCCAGCAGCTCCGACAGGATGAACACTGAAGCTTTCTTT
CASSSDRMNTEAFF
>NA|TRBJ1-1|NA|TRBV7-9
TGTGCCAGCAGCTCTATGATTGAAGCTTTCTTT
CASSSMIEAFF
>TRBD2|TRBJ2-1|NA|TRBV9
TGTGCCAGCAGCGTAGGAGCGAGCGGGGGGCCTTACAATGAGCAGTTCTTC
CASSVGASGGPYNEQFF
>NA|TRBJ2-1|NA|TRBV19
TGTGCCAGTAGTAAGGCGGGGGCCTCCTACAATGAGCAGTTCTTC
CASSKAGASYNEQFF
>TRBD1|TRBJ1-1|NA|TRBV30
TGTGCCTGGAGTCTGGGGACAGGGGATGTGCCTGAAGCTTTCTTT
CAWSLGTGDVPEAFF
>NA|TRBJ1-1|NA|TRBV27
TGTGCCAGCAGTGATTCTCGAAACGTTGGGGCGAAAGCTTTCTTT
CASSDSRNVGAKAFF
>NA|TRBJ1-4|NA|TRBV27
TGTGCCAGCAGTTTATGGTCCGGCAGGGAGGGGGAAAAACTGTTTTTT
CASSLWSGREGEKLFF
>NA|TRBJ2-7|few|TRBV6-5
TGTGCCAGCAGTTACGAGATATCGGGCTCCTACGAGCAGTACTTC
CASSYEISGSYEQYF
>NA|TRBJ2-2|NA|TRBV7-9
TGTGCCAGCAGCCCTCAGGGTGCAACCGGGGAGCTGTTTTTT
CASSPQGATGELFF
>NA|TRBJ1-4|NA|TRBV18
TGTGCCAGCTCACCGGGGGGGAATGAAAAACTGTTTTTT
CASSPGGNEKLFF
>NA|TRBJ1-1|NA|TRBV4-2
TGTGCCAGCAGATCACCCGGGACAACAATGAACACTGAAGCTTTCTTT
CASRSPGTTMNTEAFF
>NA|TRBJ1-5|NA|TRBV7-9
TGTGCCAGCAGCTTAGAGGGGGATCAGCCCCAGCATTTT
CASSLEGDQPQHF
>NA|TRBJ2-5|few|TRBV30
TGTGCCTGGAGTGGCTCGGGAAGCCAAGAGACCCAGTACTTC
CAWSGSGSQETQYF
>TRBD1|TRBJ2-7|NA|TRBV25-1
TGTGCCAGCAGCTCCGTAGGGTTTGGGACAGCCCGCTCCTACGAGCAGTACTTC
CASSSVGFGTARSYEQYF
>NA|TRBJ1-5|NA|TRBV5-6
TGTGCCAGCAGCTTGCAAACAGGGACGAGCAATCAGCCCCAGCATTTT
CASSLQTGTSNQPQHF
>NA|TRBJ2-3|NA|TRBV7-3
TGTGCCAGCAGCTTAAGGGGGGGCCCTGCGGCAGATACGCAGTATTTT
CASSLRGGPAADTQYF
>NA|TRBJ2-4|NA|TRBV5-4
TGTGCCAGCAGCTTGGGACAGGATCTCGCCAAAAACATTCAGTACTTC
CASSLGQDLAKNIQYF
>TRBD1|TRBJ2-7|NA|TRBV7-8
TGTGCCAGCAGCTTAGCGTTCGGGACAGGGGGGGAGCAGTACTTC
CASSLAFGTGGEQYF
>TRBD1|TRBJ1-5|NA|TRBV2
TGTGCCAGCAGTCCGGGACAGGGGGCCGGGCAGCCCCAGCATTTT
CASSPGQGAGQPQHF
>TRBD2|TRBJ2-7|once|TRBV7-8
TGTGCCAGCAGCCGCGGGACTAGCGGGGGGCGCTCCTACGAGCAGTACTTC
CASSRGTSGGRSYEQYF
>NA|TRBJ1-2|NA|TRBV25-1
TGTGCCAGCAGTGAATATTTCCCCGAGACAGGAGCTAACTATGGCTACACCTTC
CASSEYFPETGANYGYTF
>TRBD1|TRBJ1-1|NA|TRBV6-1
TGTGCCAGCAGTGAAGATCAGGGGGCGAACACTGAAGCTTTCTTT
CASSEDQGANTEAFF
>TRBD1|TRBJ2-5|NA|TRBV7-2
TGTGCCAGCAGCCCCCGGGACAGGGGCCAAGAGACCCAGTACTTC
CASSPRDRGQETQYF
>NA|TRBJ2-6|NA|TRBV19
TGTGCCAGTAGTACATATCCCACAGGGACTGGGGCCAACGTCCTGACTTTC
CASSTYPTGTGANVLTF
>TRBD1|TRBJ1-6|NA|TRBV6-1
TGTGCCAGCAGCGGCCCGACAGGGGCCGGTTCACCCCTCCACTTT
CASSGPTGAGSPLHF
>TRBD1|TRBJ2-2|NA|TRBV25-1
TGTGCCAGCAGTGAATATTTCGCAGGGGGCCCCACCGGGGAGCTGTTTTTT
CASSEYFAGGPTGELFF
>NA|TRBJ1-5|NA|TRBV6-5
TGTGCCAGCGGTGACAGCACCAATCAGCCCCAGCATTTT
CASGDSTNQPQHF
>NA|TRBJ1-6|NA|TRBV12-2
TGTGCAAGTCGCCCCCGGGGGGGGCAGCCACTTCCCTTTAGCTCCTATAATTCACCCCTCCACTTT
CASRPRGGQPLPFSSYNSPLHF
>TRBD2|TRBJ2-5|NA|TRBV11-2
TGTGCCAGCAGCTTAGTGGGGGGGGAGACCCAGTACTTC
CASSLVGGETQYF
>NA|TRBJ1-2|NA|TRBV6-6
TGTGCCAGCAGTTACTCCCGGGACGCGGGAGGCTACACCTTC
CASSYSRDAGGYTF
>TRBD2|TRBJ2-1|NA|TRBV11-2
TGTGCCAGCAGCTTAGATCTAGCGGGGACCTACAATGAGCAGTTCTTC
CASSLDLAGTYNEQFF
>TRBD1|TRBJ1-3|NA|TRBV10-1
TGCGCCAGCAGTGAGCCGGGACAGGGGCGAAACACCATATATTTT
CASSEPGQGRNTIYF
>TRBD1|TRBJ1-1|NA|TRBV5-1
TGCGCCAGCAGCTTGGGGGACAGGCGGCATGGAGTACCTTTCTTT
CASSLGDRRHGVPFF